This T cell receptor (beta chain) is from a study of blood T cell repertoires in COVID-19. Study overall: Whether acute or convalescent, the COVID-19 samples came from the United States, Italy and Spain.

V lost 6 bases, J lost 5 bases, and 6 bases lay in between. The CDR3 loop spans 11 amino acids. How the authors handled the data: Scientists estimated how many nucleated cells there were by amplifying reference gene primers. Only in-frame clones appear in the TCRdb table, and some are missing; sequencing was by immunoSEQ multiplex PCR. V and J calls and clone size come straight from that table; D and trimming were deduced from the DNA. The sample lists about 180,000 clones, approximately 90% occurring once. The clonotype was recovered from a woman aged 25 to 39 with acute or convalescent COVID-19. Input material: peripheral blood. The chain recombines TRBV12-3 or TRBV12-4 with TRBJ2-3; D remains unclear. The CDR3 sequence: CASRRRDTQYF. The CDR3 nucleotides are TGTGCCAGCAGGCGAAGAGATACGCAGTATTTT.